The source of this TCR beta chain is a study of shared clonotypes between healthy human individuals. General study points: Unshared clonotypes carried lower generation probabilities than those common to all four donors.

Comment on this clone: The antigen is unknown.

The V end was cut by 5 bases, the J end by 5 bases, with 25 bases between. From germline, CDR1 is SEHNR and CDR2 FQNEAQ (reference sequence). The CDR3 consists of 17 residues. The method was immunoSEQ multiplex PCR; TCRdb's version includes in-frame clones alone and lacks a portion of them. The table includes under 150,000 clones, about 62% detected once. Study donors comprised healthy, HIV-negative adults devoid of recent acute infection or vaccination. The receptor's source is a woman aged 25 to 39 in good health. The sequenced sample consisted of memory CD8+ T cells sorted from blood. The subset was: CD45RO+ cells pooled with CCR7-negative TemRA cells. The chain employs TRBV7-9 and TRBJ2-7; TRBD2 might be the D (6 bases). The CDR3 coding sequence is TGTGCCAGCAGCAAAGTGAAAGGGGCAATCGGAGGGAACGAGCAGTACTTC. This gives the protein CASSKVKGAIGGNEQYF.